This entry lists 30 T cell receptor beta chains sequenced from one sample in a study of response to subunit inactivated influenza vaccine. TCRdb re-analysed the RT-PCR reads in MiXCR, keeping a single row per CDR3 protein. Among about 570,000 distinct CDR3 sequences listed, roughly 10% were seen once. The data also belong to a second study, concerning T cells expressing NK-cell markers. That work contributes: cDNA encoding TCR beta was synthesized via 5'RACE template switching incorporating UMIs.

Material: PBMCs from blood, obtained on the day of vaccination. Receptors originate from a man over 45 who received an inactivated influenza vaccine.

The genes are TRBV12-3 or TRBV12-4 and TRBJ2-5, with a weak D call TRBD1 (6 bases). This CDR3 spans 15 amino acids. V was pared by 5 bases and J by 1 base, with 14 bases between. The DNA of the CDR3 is TGTGCCAGCAGTGCAATGACAGGAGTCCAAGAGACCCAGTACTTC. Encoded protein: CASSAMTGVQETQYF.

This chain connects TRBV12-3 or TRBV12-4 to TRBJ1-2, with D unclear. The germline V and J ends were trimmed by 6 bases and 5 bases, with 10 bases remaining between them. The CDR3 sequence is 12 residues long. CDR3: CASSTPGYGYTF. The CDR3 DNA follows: TGTGCCAGCAGCACCCCTGGGTATGGCTACACCTTC.

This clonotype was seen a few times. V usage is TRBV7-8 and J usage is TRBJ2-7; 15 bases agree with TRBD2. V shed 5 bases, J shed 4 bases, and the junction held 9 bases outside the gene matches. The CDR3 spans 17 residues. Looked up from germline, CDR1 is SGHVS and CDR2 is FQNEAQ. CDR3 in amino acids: CASSPPGLAGGQYEQYF. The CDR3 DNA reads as TGTGCCAGCAGCCCCCCGGGACTAGCGGGAGGTCAGTACGAGCAGTACTTC.

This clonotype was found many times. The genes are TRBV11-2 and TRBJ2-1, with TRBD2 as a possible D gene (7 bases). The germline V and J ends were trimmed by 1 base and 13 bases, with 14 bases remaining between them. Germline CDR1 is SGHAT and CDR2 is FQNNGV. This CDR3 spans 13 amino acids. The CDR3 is CASSLATRGGQFF. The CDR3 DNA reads TGTGCCAGCAGCTTAGCGACTAGGGGGGGCCAGTTCTTC. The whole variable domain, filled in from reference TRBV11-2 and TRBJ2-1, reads EAGVAQSPRYKIIEKRQSVAFWCNPISGHATLYWYQQILGQGPKLLIQFQNNGVVDDSQLPKDRFSAERLKGVDSTLKIQPAKLEDSAVYLCASSLATRGGQFFGPGTRLTVL.

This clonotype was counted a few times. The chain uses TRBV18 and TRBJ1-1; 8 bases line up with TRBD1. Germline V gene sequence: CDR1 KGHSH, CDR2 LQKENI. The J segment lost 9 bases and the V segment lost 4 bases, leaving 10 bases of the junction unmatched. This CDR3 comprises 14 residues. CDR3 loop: CASSRKTGALQAFF. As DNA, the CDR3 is TGTGCCAGCTCACGCAAGACAGGGGCGCTTCAAGCTTTCTTT.

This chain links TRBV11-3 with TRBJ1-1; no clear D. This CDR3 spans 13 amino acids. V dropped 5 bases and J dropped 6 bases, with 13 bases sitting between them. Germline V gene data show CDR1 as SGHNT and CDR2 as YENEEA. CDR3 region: CASSHHSESEAFF. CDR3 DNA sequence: TGTGCCAGCAGCCACCATTCGGAGTCTGAAGCTTTCTTT.

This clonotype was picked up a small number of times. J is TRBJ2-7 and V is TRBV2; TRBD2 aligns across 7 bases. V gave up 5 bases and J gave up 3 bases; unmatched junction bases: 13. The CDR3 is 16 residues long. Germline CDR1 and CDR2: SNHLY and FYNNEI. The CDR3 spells CASSPKERLALYEQYF. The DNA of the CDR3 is TGTGCCAGCAGTCCAAAGGAGAGACTAGCCCTCTACGAGCAGTACTTC.

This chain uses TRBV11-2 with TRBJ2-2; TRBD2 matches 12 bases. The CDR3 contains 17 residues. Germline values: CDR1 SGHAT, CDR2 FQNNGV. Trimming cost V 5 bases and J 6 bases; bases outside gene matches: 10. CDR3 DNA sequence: TGTGCCAGCAGCGCCCGTCTAGCGGGAGGGCCCGCCGGGGAGCTGTTTTTT. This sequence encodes CASSARLAGGPAGELFF.

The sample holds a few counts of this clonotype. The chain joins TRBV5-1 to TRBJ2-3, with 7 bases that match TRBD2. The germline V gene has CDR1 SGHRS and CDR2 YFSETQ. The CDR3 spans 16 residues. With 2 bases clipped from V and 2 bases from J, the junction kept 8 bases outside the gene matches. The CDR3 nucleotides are TGCGCCAGCAGCTTCGGGTCGGCGGGAGACACAGATACGCAGTATTTT. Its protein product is CASSFGSAGDTDTQYF.

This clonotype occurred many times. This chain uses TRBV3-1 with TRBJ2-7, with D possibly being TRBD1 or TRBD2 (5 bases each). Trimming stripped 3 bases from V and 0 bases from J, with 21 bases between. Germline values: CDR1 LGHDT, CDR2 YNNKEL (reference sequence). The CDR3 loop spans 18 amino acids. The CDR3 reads CASSQTMPGTVSSYEQYF. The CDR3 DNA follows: TGTGCCAGCAGCCAGACAATGCCCGGGACGGTGAGCTCCTACGAGCAGTACTTC.

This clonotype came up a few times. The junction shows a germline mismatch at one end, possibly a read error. The CDR3, as DNA: TGTGCCAGCAGTGAAGACTACAGGGGATTC. Its translation is CASSEDYRGF. The gene calls are TRBV6-1 and TRBJ1-2; TRBD1 aligns across 7 bases. The CDR3 loop spans 10 amino acids. Germline V gives CDR1 MNHNS, CDR2 SASEGT.

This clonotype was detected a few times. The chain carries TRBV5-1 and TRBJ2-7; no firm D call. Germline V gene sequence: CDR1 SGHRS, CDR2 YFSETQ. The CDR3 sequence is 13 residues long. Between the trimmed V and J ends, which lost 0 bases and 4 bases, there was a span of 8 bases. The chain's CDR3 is CASSLGSAYEQYF. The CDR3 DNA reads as TGCGCCAGCAGCTTGGGGTCTGCGTACGAGCAGTACTTC.

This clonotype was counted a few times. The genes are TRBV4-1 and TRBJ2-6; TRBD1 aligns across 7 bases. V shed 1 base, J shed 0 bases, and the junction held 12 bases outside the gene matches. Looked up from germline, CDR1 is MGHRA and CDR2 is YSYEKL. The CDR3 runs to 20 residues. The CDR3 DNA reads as TGCGCCAGCAGCCAAGTCTCCTCCGAGACAGGGATCTCTGGGGCCAACGTCCTGACTTTC. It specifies CASSQVSSETGISGANVLTF.

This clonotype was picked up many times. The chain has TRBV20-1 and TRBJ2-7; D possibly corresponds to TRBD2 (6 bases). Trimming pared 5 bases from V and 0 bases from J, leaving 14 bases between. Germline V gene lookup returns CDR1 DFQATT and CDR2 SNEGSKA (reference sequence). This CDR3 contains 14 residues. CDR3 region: CSAGRAGASYEQYF. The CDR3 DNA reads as TGCAGTGCTGGACGAGCGGGCGCCTCCTACGAGCAGTACTTC.

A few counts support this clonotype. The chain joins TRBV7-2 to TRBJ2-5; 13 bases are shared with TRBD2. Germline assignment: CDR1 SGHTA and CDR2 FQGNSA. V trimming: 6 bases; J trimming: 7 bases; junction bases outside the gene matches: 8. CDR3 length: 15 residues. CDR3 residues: CASRRTSGSGATQYF. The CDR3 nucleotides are TGTGCCAGCAGACGGACTAGCGGGAGTGGGGCGACCCAGTACTTC.

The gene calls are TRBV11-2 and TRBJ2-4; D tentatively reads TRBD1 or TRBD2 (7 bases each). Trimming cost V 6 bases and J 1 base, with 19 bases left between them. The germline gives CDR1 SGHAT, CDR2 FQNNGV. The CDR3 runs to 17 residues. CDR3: CASSAGRDRAAKNIQYF. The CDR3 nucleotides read TGTGCCAGCAGTGCTGGGAGGGACAGAGCCGCCAAAAACATTCAGTACTTC. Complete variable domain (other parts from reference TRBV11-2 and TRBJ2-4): EAGVAQSPRYKIIEKRQSVAFWCNPISGHATLYWYQQILGQGPKLLIQFQNNGVVDDSQLPKDRFSAERLKGVDSTLKIQPAKLEDSAVYLCASSAGRDRAAKNIQYFGAGTRLSVL.

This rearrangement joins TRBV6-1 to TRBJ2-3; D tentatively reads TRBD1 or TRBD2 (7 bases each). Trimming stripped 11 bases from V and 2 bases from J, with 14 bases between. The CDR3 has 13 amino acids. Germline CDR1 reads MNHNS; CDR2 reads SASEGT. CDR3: CAGRGQNTDTQYF. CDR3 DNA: TGTGCCGGGAGGGGACAGAACACAGATACGCAGTATTTT.

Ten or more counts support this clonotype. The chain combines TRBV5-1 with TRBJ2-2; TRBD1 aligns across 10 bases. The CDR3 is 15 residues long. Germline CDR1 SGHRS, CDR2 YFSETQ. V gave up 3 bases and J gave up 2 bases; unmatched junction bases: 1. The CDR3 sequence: CASSWTGGNTGELFF. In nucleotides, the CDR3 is TGCGCCAGCAGCTGGACAGGGGGAAACACCGGGGAGCTGTTTTTT.

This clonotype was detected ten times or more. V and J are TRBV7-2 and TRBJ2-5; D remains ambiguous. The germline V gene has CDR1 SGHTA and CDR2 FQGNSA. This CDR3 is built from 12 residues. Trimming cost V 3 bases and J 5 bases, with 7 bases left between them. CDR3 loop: CASSFSMETQYF. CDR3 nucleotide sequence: TGTGCCAGCAGCTTCTCCATGGAGACCCAGTACTTC.

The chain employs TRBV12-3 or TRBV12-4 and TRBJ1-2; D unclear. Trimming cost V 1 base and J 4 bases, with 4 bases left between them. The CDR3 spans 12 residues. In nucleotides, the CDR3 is TGTGCCAGCAGTTTAGAGGTCTATGGCTACACCTTC. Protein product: CASSLEVYGYTF.

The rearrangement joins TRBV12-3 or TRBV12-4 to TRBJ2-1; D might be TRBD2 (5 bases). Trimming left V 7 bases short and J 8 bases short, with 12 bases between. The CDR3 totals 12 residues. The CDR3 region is CASKIALDEQFF. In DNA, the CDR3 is TGTGCCAGCAAAATAGCGCTGGATGAGCAGTTCTTC.

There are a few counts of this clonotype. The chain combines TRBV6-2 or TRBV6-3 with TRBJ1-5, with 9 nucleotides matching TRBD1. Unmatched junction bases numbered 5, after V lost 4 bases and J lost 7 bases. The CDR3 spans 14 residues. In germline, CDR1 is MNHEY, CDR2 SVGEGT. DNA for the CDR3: TGTGCCAGCAGTTTCCGGGACAGGGCGCAGCCCCAGCATTTT. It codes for CASSFRDRAQPQHF.

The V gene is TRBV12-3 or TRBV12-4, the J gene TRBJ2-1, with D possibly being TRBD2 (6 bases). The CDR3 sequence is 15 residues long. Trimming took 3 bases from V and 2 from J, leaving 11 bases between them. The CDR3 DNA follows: TGTGCCAGCAGTTTGCACGGGAGAACCTACAATGAGCAGTTCTTC. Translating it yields CASSLHGRTYNEQFF.

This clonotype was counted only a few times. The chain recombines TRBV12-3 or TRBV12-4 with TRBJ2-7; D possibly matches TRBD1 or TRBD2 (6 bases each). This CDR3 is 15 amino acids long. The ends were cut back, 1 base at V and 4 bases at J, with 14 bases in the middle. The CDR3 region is CASSLVQTGLYEQYF. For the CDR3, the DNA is TGTGCCAGCAGTTTAGTACAGACAGGACTATACGAGCAGTACTTC.

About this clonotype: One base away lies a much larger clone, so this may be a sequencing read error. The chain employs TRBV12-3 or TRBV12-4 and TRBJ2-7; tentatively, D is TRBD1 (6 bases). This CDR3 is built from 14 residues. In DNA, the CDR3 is TGTGTCAGCAGTTTATGGGGGCTCACCTACGAGCAGTACTTC. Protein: CVSSLWGLTYEQYF.

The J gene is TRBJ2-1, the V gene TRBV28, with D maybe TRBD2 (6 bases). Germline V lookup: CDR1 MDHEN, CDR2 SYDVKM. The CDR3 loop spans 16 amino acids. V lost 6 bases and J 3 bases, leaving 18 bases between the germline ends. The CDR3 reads CASSLLSGLLYNEQFF. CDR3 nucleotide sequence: TGTGCCAGCAGCTTGCTTAGCGGACTGCTCTACAATGAGCAGTTCTTC.

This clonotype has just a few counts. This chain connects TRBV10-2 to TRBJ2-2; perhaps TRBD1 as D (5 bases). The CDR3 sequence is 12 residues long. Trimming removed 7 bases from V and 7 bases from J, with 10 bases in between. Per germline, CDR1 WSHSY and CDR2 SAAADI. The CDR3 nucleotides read TGCGCCAGCAAAGTGCAGGGCGGGGAGCTGTTTTTT. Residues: CASKVQGGELFF.

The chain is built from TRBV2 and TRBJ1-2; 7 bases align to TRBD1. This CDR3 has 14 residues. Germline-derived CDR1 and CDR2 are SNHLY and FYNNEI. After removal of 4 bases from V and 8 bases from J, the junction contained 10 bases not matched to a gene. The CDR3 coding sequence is TGTGCCAGCAGTGCCGGGACAGTTTCATCGGGCTACACCTTC. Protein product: CASSAGTVSSGYTF.

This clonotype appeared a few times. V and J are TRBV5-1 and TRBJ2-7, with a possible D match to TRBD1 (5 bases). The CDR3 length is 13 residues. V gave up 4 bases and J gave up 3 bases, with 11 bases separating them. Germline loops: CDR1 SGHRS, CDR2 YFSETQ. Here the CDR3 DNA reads TGCGCCAGCAGCGTGGACACAAACTACGAGCAGTACTTC. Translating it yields CASSVDTNYEQYF.

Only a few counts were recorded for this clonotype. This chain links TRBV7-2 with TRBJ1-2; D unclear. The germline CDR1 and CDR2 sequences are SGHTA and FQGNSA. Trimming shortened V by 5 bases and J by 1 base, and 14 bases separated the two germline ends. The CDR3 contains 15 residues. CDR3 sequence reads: CASSLARNFNYGYTF. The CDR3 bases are TGTGCCAGCAGCCTTGCGCGGAATTTTAACTATGGCTACACCTTC.